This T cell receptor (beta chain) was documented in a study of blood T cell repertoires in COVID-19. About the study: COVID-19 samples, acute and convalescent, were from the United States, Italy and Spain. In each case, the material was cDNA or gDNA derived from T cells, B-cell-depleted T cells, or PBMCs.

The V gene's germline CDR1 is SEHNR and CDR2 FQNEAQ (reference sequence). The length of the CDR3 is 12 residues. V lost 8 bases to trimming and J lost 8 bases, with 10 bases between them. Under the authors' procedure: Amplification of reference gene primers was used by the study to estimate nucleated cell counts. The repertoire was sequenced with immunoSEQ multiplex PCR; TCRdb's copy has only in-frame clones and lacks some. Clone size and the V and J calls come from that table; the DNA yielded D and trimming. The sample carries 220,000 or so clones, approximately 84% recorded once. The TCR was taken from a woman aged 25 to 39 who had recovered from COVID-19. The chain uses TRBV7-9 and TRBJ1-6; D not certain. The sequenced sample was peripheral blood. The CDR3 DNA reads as TGTGCCAGCGGAGATCTTTATTCACCCCTCCACTTT. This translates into CASGDLYSPLHF. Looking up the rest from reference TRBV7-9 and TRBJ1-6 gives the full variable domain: DTGVSQNPRHKITKRGQNVTFRCDPISEHNRLYWYRQTLGQGPEFLTYFQNEAQLEKSRLLSDRFSAERPKGSFSTLEIQRTEQGDSAMYLCASGDLYSPLHFGNGTRLTVT.